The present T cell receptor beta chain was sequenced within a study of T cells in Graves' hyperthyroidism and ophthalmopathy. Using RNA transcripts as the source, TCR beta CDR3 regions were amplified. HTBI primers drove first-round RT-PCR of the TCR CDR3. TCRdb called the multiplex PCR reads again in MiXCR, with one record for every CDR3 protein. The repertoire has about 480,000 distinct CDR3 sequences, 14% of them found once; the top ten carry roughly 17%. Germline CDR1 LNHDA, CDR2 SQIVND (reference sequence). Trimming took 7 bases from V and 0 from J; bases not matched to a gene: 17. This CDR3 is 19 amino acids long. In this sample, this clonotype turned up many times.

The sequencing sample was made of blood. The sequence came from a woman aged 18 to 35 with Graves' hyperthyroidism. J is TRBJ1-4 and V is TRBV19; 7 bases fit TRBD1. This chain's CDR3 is CASTSLGTAHLATNEKLFF. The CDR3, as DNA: TGTGCCAGTACCAGTCTTGGGACAGCACACCTTGCAACTAATGAAAAACTGTTTTTT.